This T cell receptor beta chain was found in a study of molecular identifiers for immune sequencing clone quantification. CD8+CD4-CCR7+CD45RA+ cells were sorted as naive CD8 T cells. Trimming left V 5 bases short and J 4 bases short, with 14 bases between. Germline lookup yields CDR1 MNHEY and CDR2 SVGAGI. This CDR3 has 14 residues. Study-wide results and limits: For effector cells, clones above 20 RNA copies held over 99% of molecules; for naive cells, under 1%.

Methods described previously, with TCR primers listed, were used for bulk TCR libraries. From the PCR reads, TCRdb called clonotypes with MiXCR, one entry per CDR3 protein. This sample has tens of thousands of distinct CDR3 sequences, with less than 20% found just once. This clonotype was detected many times. Its matching antigen is unknown. The chain has TRBV6-5 and TRBJ1-1; TRBD1 might be the D (6 bases). This receptor was identified in a human donor in good health. Some libraries in this study had Jurkat cell RNA spiked in. Sample: naive CD8+ T cells from blood, with Jurkat cell RNA spiked in. Regarding subset: FACS-sorted CD8+CD4-CCR7+CD45RA+ naive T cells. CDR3 in DNA: TGTGCCAGCAGTCACAAATGGGGGCTCACTGAAGCTTTCTTT. This codes for CASSHKWGLTEAFF.